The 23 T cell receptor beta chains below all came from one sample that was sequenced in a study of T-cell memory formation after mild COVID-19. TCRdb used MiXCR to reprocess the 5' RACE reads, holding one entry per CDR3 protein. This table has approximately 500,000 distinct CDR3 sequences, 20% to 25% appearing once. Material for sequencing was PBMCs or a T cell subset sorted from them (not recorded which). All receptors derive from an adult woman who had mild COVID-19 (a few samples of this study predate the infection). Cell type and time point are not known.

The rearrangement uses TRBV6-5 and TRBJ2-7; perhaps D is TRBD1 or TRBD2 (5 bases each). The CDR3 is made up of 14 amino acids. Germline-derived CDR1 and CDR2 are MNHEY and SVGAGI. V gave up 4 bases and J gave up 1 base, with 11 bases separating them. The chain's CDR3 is CASSWDHGSYEQYF. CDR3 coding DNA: TGTGCCAGCAGTTGGGACCATGGGTCCTACGAGCAGTACTTC.

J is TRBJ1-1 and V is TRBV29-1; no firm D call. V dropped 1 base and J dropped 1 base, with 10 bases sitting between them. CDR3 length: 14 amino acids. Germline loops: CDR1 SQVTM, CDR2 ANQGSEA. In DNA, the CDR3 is TGCAGCGTTGAAGTCCTCGGTCGGAACACTGAAGCTTTCTTT. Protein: CSVEVLGRNTEAFF.

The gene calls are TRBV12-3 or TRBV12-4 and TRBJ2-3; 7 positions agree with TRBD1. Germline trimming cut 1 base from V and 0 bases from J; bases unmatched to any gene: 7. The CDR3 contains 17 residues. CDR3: CASSLEYGTASTDTQYF. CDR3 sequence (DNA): TGTGCCAGCAGTTTAGAGTACGGGACAGCTAGCACAGATACGCAGTATTTT.

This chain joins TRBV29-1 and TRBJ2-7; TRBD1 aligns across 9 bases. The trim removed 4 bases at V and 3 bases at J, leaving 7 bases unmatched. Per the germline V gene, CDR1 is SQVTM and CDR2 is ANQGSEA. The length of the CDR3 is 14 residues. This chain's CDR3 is CSVGGTGRGYEQYF. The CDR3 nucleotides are TGCAGCGTTGGAGGGACAGGGCGAGGCTACGAGCAGTACTTC.

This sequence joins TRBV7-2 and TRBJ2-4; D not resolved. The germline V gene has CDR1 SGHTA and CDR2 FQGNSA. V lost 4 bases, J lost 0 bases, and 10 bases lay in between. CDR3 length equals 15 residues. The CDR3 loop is CASSSWDVAKNIQYF. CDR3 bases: TGTGCCAGCAGCTCTTGGGATGTAGCCAAAAACATTCAGTACTTC.

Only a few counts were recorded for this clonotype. The CDR3 sequence: CASSQDEGVNNEQFF. The CDR3 region has the DNA TGCGCCAGCAGCCAAGATGAGGGGGTGAACAATGAGCAGTTCTTC. V usage is TRBV4-1 and J usage is TRBJ2-1; perhaps TRBD1 as D (6 bases). The CDR3 totals 15 residues. The V end was cut by 0 bases, the J end by 5 bases, with 11 bases between. CDR1 MGHRA and CDR2 YSYEKL come from the germline V gene.

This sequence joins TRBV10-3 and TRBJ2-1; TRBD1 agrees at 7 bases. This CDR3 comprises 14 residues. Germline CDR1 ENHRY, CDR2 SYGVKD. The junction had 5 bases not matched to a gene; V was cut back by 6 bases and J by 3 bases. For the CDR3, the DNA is TGTGCCATCAGAGAACGGGACAGCTACAATGAGCAGTTCTTC. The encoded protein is CAIRERDSYNEQFF.

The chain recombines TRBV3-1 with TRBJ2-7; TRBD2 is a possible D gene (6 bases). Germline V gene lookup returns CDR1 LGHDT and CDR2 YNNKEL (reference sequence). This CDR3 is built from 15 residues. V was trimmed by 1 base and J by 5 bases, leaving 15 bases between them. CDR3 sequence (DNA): TGTGCCAGCAGCCAAGCCTCCGGGGGTAGCCACGAGCAGTACTTC. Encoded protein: CASSQASGGSHEQYF.

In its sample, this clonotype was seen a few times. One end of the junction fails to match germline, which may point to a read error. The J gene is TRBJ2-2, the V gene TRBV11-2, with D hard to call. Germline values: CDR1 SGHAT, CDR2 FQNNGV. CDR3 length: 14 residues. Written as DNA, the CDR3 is TGTGCCAGCAGCTTGTCGTCGGGCACCCGGGAGCTGTTTTTT. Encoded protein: CASSLSSGTRELFF.

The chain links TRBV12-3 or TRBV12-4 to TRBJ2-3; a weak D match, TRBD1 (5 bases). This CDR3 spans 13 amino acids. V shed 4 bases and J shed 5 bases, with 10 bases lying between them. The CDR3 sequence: CASSSRRVDTQYF. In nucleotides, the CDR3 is TGTGCCAGCAGTTCCCGCAGGGTAGATACGCAGTATTTT.

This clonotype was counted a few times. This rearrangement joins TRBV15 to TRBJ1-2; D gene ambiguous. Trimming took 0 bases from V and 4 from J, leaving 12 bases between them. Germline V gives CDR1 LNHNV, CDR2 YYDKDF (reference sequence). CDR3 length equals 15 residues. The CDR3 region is CATSRDPTTLYGYTF. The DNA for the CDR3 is TGTGCCACCAGCAGAGATCCCACCACACTCTATGGCTACACCTTC.

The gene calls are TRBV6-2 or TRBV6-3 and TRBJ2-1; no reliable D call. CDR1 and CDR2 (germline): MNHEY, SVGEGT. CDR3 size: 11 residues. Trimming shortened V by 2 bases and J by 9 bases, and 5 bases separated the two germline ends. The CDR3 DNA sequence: TGTGCCAGCAGTTACGGACCTGAGCAGTTCTTC. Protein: CASSYGPEQFF.

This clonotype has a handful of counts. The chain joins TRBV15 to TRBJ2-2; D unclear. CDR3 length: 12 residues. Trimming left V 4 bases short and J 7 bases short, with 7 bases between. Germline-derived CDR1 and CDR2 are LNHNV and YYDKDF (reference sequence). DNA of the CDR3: TGTGCCACCAGCAAGCGTATCGGGGAGCTGTTTTTT. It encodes CATSKRIGELFF. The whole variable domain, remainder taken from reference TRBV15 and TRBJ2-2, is DAMVIQNPRYQVTQFGKPVTLSCSQTLNHNVMYWYQQKSSQAPKLLFHYYDKDFNNEADTPDNFQSRRPNTSFCFLDIRSPGLGDTAMYLCATSKRIGELFFGEGSRLTVL.

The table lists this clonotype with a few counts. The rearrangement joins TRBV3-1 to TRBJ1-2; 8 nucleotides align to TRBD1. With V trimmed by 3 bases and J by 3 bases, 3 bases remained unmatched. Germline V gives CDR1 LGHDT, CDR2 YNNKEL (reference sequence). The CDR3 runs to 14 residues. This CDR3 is CASSHRDRHYGYTF. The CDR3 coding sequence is TGTGCCAGCAGCCACCGGGACAGGCACTATGGCTACACCTTC.

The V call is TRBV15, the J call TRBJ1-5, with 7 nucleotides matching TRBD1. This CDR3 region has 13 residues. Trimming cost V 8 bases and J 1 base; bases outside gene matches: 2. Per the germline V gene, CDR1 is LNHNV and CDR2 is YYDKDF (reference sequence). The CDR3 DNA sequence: TGTGCCACCGCACAGGGGAGCAATCAGCCCCAGCATTTT. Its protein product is CATAQGSNQPQHF.

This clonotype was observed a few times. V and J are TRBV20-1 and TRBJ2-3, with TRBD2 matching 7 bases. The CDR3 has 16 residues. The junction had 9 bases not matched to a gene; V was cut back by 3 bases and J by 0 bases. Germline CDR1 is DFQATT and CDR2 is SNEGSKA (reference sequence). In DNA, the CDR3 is TGCAGTGCTAGTCCCCTAGCGGTTGCTAGCACAGATACGCAGTATTTT. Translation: CSASPLAVASTDTQYF.

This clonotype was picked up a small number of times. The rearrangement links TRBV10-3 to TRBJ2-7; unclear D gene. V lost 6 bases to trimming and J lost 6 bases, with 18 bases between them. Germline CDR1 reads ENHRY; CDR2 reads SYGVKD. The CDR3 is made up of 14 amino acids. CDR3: CAISDAGPPGEQYF. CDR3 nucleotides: TGTGCCATCAGCGACGCCGGACCGCCTGGCGAGCAGTACTTC.

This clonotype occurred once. CDR3 DNA sequence: TGTGCCAGTACGTGGGGACAGGGACAGCCCCAGCATTTT. It is translated as CASTWGQGQPQHF. The rearrangement links TRBV19 to TRBJ1-5, with 9 positions matching TRBD1. Germline CDR1 LNHDA, CDR2 SQIVND (reference sequence). With V trimmed by 7 bases and J by 7 bases, 5 bases remained unmatched. This CDR3 has 13 residues. Variable domain in full (rest from reference TRBV19 and TRBJ1-5): DGGITQSPKYLFRKEGQNVTLSCEQNLNHDAMYWYRQDPGQGLRLIYYSQIVNDFQKGDIAEGYSVSREKKESFPLTVTSAQKNPTAFYLCASTWGQGQPQHFGDGTRLSIL.

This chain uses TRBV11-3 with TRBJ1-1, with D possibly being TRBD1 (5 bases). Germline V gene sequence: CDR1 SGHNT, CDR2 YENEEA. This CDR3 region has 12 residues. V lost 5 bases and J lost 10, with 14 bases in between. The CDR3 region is CASSRGRRGAFF. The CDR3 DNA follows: TGTGCCAGCAGCCGAGGTAGAAGGGGAGCTTTCTTT.

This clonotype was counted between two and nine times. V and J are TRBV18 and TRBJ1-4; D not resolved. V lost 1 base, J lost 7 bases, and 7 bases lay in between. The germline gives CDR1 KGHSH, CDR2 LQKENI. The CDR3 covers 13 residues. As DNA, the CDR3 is TGTGCCAGCTCACCACTGGGGAGTGAAAAACTGTTTTTT. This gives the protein CASSPLGSEKLFF. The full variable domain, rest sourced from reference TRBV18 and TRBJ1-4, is NAGVMQNPRHLVRRRGQEARLRCSPMKGHSHVYWYRQLPEEGLKFMVYLQKENIIDESGMPKERFSAEFPKEGPSILRIQQVVRGDSAAYFCASSPLGSEKLFFGSGTQLSVL.

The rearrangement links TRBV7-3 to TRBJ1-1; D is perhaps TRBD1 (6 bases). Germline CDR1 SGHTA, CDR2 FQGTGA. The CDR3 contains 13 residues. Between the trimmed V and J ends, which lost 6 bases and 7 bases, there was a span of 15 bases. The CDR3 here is CASSRTAGDEAFF. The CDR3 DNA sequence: TGTGCCAGCAGTAGGACAGCGGGGGATGAAGCTTTCTTT.

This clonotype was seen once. The CDR3, as DNA: TGTGCCAGCAGACGCGGCTTCAATTCACCCCTCCACTTT. Amino acid sequence: CASRRGFNSPLHF. The rearrangement joins TRBV12-3 or TRBV12-4 to TRBJ1-6; D is undetermined. The CDR3 is 13 residues long. Trimming cost V 6 bases and J 7 bases, with 10 bases left between them.

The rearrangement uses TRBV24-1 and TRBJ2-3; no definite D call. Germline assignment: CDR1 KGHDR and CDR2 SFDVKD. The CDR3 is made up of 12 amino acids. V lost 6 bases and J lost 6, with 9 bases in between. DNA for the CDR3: TGTGCCACCAGTAGCTGGCGTGATACGCAGTATTTT. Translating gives CATSSWRDTQYF.